These 17 T cell receptor beta chains originate from one sample sequenced in a study of identical twins. TCRdb re-analysed the 5' RACE reads in MiXCR, keeping a single row per CDR3 protein. The table has fewer than 550,000 distinct CDR3 sequences, about 15% seen once; the top ten hold roughly 0.44%. The same data also contributed to another study, on yellow fever vaccine responses in identical twins.

Material: CD4+ T cells sorted from blood. These receptors all come from a woman under 30 in good health.

This clonotype was observed at least ten times. The chain carries TRBV20-1 and TRBJ2-3, with D possibly TRBD2 on 5 matching bases. The CDR3 sequence is 15 residues long. Germline V CDR1 and CDR2: DFQATT, SNEGSKA (reference sequence). V dropped 0 bases and J dropped 6 bases, with 16 bases sitting between them. The CDR3 nucleotides read TGCAGTGCTAGAGATGGTGAGGGAGTGGGCGATACGCAGTATTTT. Its translation is CSARDGEGVGDTQYF.

This chain uses TRBV19 with TRBJ2-1; 7 bases are a match to TRBD1. The CDR3 contains 18 residues. V was pared by 4 bases and J by 8 bases, with 20 bases of the junction left unmatched. Germline V gene lookup returns CDR1 LNHDA and CDR2 SQIVND (reference sequence). CDR3 amino acids: CASSKGASLAPQHDEQFF. The CDR3 coding sequence is TGTGCCAGTAGTAAGGGGGCTTCTCTTGCCCCACAGCATGATGAGCAGTTCTTC. Supplemented by reference TRBV19 and TRBJ2-1, the full variable domain reads DGGITQSPKYLFRKEGQNVTLSCEQNLNHDAMYWYRQDPGQGLRLIYYSQIVNDFQKGDIAEGYSVSREKKESFPLTVTSAQKNPTAFYLCASSKGASLAPQHDEQFFGPGTRLTVL.

Only a few counts were recorded for this clonotype. The chain recombines TRBV5-1 with TRBJ2-1; D perhaps matches TRBD1 (6 bases). The germline V gene encodes CDR1 SGHRS and CDR2 YFSETQ. The CDR3 totals 16 residues. Trimming removed 0 bases at V and 2 bases at J, with 12 bases between. CDR3 bases: TGCGCCAGCAGCTTGGCCGGCCAGGGGACCTACAATGAGCAGTTCTTC. Protein product: CASSLAGQGTYNEQFF.

CDR3 in amino acids: CASSQEGLAGVGTGELFF. The CDR3 coding sequence is TGTGCCAGCAGCCAAGAGGGACTAGCGGGAGTAGGGACCGGGGAGCTGTTTTTT. This sequence joins TRBV3-1 and TRBJ2-2; 14 nucleotides agree with TRBD2. The junction had 5 bases not matched to a gene; V was cut back by 0 bases and J by 5 bases. This CDR3 spans 18 amino acids. Germline CDR1 and CDR2: LGHDT and YNNKEL (reference sequence).

This clonotype has ten or more counts. This rearrangement joins TRBV7-3 to TRBJ2-1, with a weak D call TRBD2 (6 bases). The CDR3 runs 17 residues. Germline V gene sequence: CDR1 SGHTA, CDR2 FQGTGA. V was clipped by 0 bases and J by 0 bases, with 12 bases between them. CDR3 nucleotide sequence: TGTGCCAGCAGCTTAACTCCGTACGGGAGCTCCTACAATGAGCAGTTCTTC. Protein: CASSLTPYGSSYNEQFF.

This clonotype was detected only a few times. The chain joins TRBV20-1 to TRBJ2-2; 11 bases fit TRBD2. Per the germline V gene, CDR1 is DFQATT and CDR2 is SNEGSKA (reference sequence). CDR3 length equals 16 residues. The J segment lost 6 bases and the V segment lost 3 bases, leaving 9 bases of the junction unmatched. Here the CDR3 DNA reads TGCAGTGCTAGCTCCGGTAGCGGGGGGGGGTCCGGGGAGCTGTTTTTT. Its translation is CSASSGSGGGSGELFF.

The V gene is TRBV7-7, the J gene TRBJ2-1; 13 nucleotides agree with TRBD2. J was trimmed by 1 base and V by 5 bases; bases with no gene match: 2. The CDR3 extends over 16 amino acids. The germline V gene encodes CDR1 SSHAT and CDR2 FNYEAQ (reference sequence). The CDR3 DNA reads TGTGCCAGCAGCCGGGGACTAGCGGGGTCCTACAATGAGCAGTTCTTC. Encoded protein: CASSRGLAGSYNEQFF.

The rearrangement uses TRBV25-1 and TRBJ2-5; D may be TRBD1 or TRBD2 (6 bases each). Germline lookup yields CDR1 MGHDK and CDR2 SYGVNS. Trimming took 1 base from V and 5 from J, leaving 11 bases between them. CDR3 length: 14 residues. The chain's CDR3 is CASSEFRGLETQYF. The CDR3, as DNA: TGTGCCAGCAGTGAATTTCGGGGGCTTGAGACCCAGTACTTC.

The chain employs TRBV12-3 or TRBV12-4 and TRBJ2-1; 7 bases are a match to TRBD2. The CDR3 runs to 14 residues. The V and J ends lost 6 bases and 3 bases, in that order; junction bases with no gene match: 5. The CDR3 DNA is TGTGCCAGCAGAGAGCGGGACTACTACAATGAGCAGTTCTTC. Encoded protein: CASRERDYYNEQFF.

This clonotype was seen a handful of times. The genes are TRBV10-2 and TRBJ1-4; 9 bases fit TRBD1. Germline assignment: CDR1 WSHSY and CDR2 SAAADI. The J segment lost 6 bases and the V segment lost 10 bases, leaving 3 bases of the junction unmatched. The CDR3 sequence is 12 residues long. DNA for the CDR3: TGCGCCACCAGACAGGGGGATGAAAAACTGTTTTTT. Translated: CATRQGDEKLFF.

In this sample, this clonotype turned up a few times. The rearrangement uses TRBV10-3 and TRBJ2-7; 7 bases agree with TRBD1. The CDR3 contains 12 residues. V shed 10 bases and J 6 bases; nucleotides not matched to a gene: 9. CDR1 is ENHRY, CDR2 SYGVKD, per germline. Written as DNA, the CDR3 is TGTGCCACCCAGACAGGGCTCGGCGAGCAGTACTTC. Amino acids: CATQTGLGEQYF.

J is TRBJ2-5 and V is TRBV27; TRBD1 is a possible D gene (6 bases). This CDR3 contains 15 residues. CDR1 is MNHEY, CDR2 SMNVEV, per germline (reference sequence). The ends were cut back, 3 bases at V and 3 bases at J, with 14 bases in the middle. The CDR3 DNA reads as TGTGCCAGCAGTTTTCGGGGACACAAAAAAGAGACCCAGTACTTC. Amino acids: CASSFRGHKKETQYF.

The chain carries TRBV29-1 and TRBJ2-7; the match to TRBD1 covers 7 bases. V lost 4 bases and J lost 3; bases outside the gene matches: 6. Germline CDR1 reads SQVTM; CDR2 reads ANQGSEA. This CDR3 is built from 13 residues. The CDR3 is CSVGGGVRYEQYF. The DNA for the CDR3 is TGCAGCGTTGGAGGGGGCGTCCGCTACGAGCAGTACTTC.

The gene calls are TRBV7-8 and TRBJ2-5; no reliable D call. Germline V gene data show CDR1 as SGHVS and CDR2 as FQNEAQ. The CDR3 has 14 amino acids. V lost 5 bases and J lost 5, with 15 bases in between. CDR3 DNA sequence: TGTGCCAGCAGCACCAGGATTCAAGGGGAGACCCAGTACTTC. The encoded protein is CASSTRIQGETQYF.

The chain has TRBV5-8 and TRBJ1-5; D uncertain. The CDR3 covers 15 residues. Germline loops: CDR1 SGHTS, CDR2 YDEGEE. V dropped 0 bases and J dropped 2 bases, with 9 bases sitting between them. The CDR3 loop is CASSLDYSGNQPQHF. In DNA, the CDR3 is TGTGCCAGCAGCTTGGACTATTCGGGCAATCAGCCCCAGCATTTT.

This CDR3 reads CASSPTSGGEYNEQFF. In DNA form, the CDR3 reads TGCGCCAGCAGCCCAACCTCGGGGGGAGAGTATAATGAGCAGTTCTTC. This chain joins TRBV4-1 and TRBJ2-1; 7 nucleotides match TRBD2. V gave up 4 bases and J gave up 7 bases; unmatched junction bases: 13. Germline-derived CDR1 and CDR2 are MGHRA and YSYEKL. This CDR3 comprises 16 residues.

This clonotype was observed many times. The rearrangement links TRBV5-1 to TRBJ2-3, with a weak D call TRBD2 (5 bases). V dropped 4 bases and J dropped 2 bases, with 11 bases sitting between them. CDR1 and CDR2 (germline): SGHRS, YFSETQ. The CDR3 covers 14 residues. This chain's CDR3 is CASSPGLITDTQYF. Written as DNA, the CDR3 is TGCGCCAGCAGCCCCGGACTGATCACAGATACGCAGTATTTT.